This entry lists 22 T cell receptor beta chains sequenced from one sample in a study of blood T cell repertoires in COVID-19. Clones were sequenced by immunoSEQ multiplex PCR, and TCRdb holds only the in-frame ones, with some missing. The sample contains fewer than 400,000 clones, 88% of which appear only once. The sequencing sample was made of PBMCs or T cells enriched from blood (not recorded which). These receptors were taken from a man aged 25-40 years who had recovered from COVID-19.

The chain is built from TRBV3-1 (or the pseudogene TRBV3-2) and TRBJ1-3; D is perhaps TRBD1 (6 bases). The ends were cut back, 7 bases at V and 0 bases at J, with 16 bases in the middle. The CDR3 covers 16 residues. Germline values: CDR1 LGHDT, CDR2 YNNKEL (reference sequence). CDR3 nucleotides: TGTGCCAGCACCAGGGGAGCGAGAACCTCTGGAAACACCATATATTTT. It specifies CASTRGARTSGNTIYF.

The gene calls are TRBV15 and TRBJ1-4; the match to TRBD1 covers 9 bases. J lost 0 bases, V lost 1 base, and 6 bases had no gene match. The CDR3 contains 18 residues. Germline CDR1 is LNHNV and CDR2 is YYDKDF (reference sequence). As DNA, the CDR3 is TGTGCCACCAGCAGAGGGCCGGGACAGGGTGCAACTAATGAAAAACTGTTTTTT. Amino acids: CATSRGPGQGATNEKLFF.

This clone appeared once. The V gene is TRBV19, the J gene TRBJ1-1; weak D call: TRBD1 (6 bases). CDR3 size: 20 residues. Trimming removed 5 bases from V and 7 bases from J, with 35 bases in between. Germline V CDR1 and CDR2: LNHDA, SQIVND (reference sequence). CDR3 DNA sequence: TGTGCCAGTAGTCCCAGGGGCGAAAGTTTTTCCCTGTCCGGAGGCGGTGAAGCTTTCTTT. This codes for CASSPRGESFSLSGGGEAFF.

V is TRBV5-1 and J is TRBJ2-3; 8 positions match TRBD2. Germline lookup yields CDR1 SGHRS and CDR2 YFSETQ. V trimming: 5 bases; J trimming: 5 bases; junction bases outside the gene matches: 4. This CDR3 contains 13 residues. The CDR3 DNA is TGCGCCAGCAGTCCAGCGGGGGAAGATACGCAGTATTTT. This codes for CASSPAGEDTQYF.

V gene TRBV27 combines with J gene TRBJ2-1; TRBD1 aligns across 8 bases. The length of the CDR3 is 16 residues. Losses at the gene ends were 0 bases for V and 6 bases for J; bases not matched to a gene: 7. Germline V gives CDR1 MNHEY, CDR2 SMNVEV (reference sequence). The CDR3 coding sequence is TGTGCCAGCAGTTTATCGGTCAGGGGGCGAGTCAATGAGCAGTTCTTC. Its protein is CASSLSVRGRVNEQFF.

The chain couples TRBV11-3 to TRBJ2-2, with unresolved D. V lost 5 bases and J lost 0, with 4 bases in between. Germline V gene data show CDR1 as SGHNT and CDR2 as YENEEA. This CDR3 contains 13 residues. DNA for the CDR3: TGTGCCAGCAGCCCCTCGAACACCGGGGAGCTGTTTTTT. Translated: CASSPSNTGELFF.

This clone has a handful of counts. V gene TRBV10-2 combines with J gene TRBJ1-4, with D perhaps matching TRBD1 (6 bases). Trimming cost V 6 bases and J 8 bases, with 16 bases left between them. Germline V lookup: CDR1 WSHSY, CDR2 SAAADI. CDR3 length equals 14 residues. Written as DNA, the CDR3 is TGCGCCAGCAGCCTCGGGGGGCTAAGAGAAAAACTGTTTTTT. This encodes CASSLGGLREKLFF.

V is TRBV18 and J is TRBJ1-1, with 9 bases fitting TRBD1. Germline lookup yields CDR1 KGHSH and CDR2 LQKENI. This CDR3 contains 15 residues. V lost 5 bases and J lost 2; bases outside the gene matches: 6. DNA of the CDR3: TGTGCCAGCTCATCGACGGACAGGGGAAACACTGAAGCTTTCTTT. It encodes CASSSTDRGNTEAFF.

The V and J genes are TRBV4-1 and TRBJ2-1; unclear D gene. Germline values: CDR1 MGHRA, CDR2 YSYEKL. Trimming removed 1 base from V and 4 bases from J, with 8 bases in between. The CDR3 has 14 amino acids. In DNA form, the CDR3 reads TGCGCCAGCAGCCAAGTTGGCAGATACAATGAGCAGTTCTTC. Translated, it gives CASSQVGRYNEQFF.

This clone was counted once. J is TRBJ2-7 and V is TRBV7-9; D not resolved. Germline lookup yields CDR1 SEHNR and CDR2 FQNEAQ (reference sequence). CDR3 length equals 12 residues. Trimming removed 5 bases at V and 4 bases at J, with 9 bases between. CDR3 in amino acids: CASSVTGYEQYF. The CDR3 coding sequence is TGTGCCAGCAGCGTGACTGGGTACGAGCAGTACTTC.

This chain joins TRBV9 and TRBJ1-3; D uncertain. The CDR3 has 15 residues. Germline assignment: CDR1 SGDLS and CDR2 YYNGEE. Trimming took off 0 bases at V and 0 bases at J, with 7 bases between the two ends. The CDR3 protein is CASSVEGSSGNTIYF. The CDR3 DNA sequence: TGTGCCAGCAGCGTAGAAGGGAGCTCTGGAAACACCATATATTTT.

The chain uses TRBV11-2 and TRBJ2-7; 11 nucleotides agree with TRBD1. The CDR3 extends over 14 amino acids. The V segment lost 3 bases and the J segment 6 bases; nucleotides outside the gene matches: 4. Germline V gene sequence: CDR1 SGHAT, CDR2 FQNNGV. CDR3 sequence reads: CASSFGTGGREQYF. DNA of the CDR3: TGTGCCAGCAGCTTCGGGACAGGGGGTCGCGAGCAGTACTTC.

The genes are TRBV9 and TRBJ2-7, with D unclear. This CDR3 is 15 amino acids long. Trimming took off 3 bases at V and 6 bases at J, with 19 bases between the two ends. The germline gives CDR1 SGDLS, CDR2 YYNGEE. The CDR3 bases are TGTGCCAGCAGCGCGCGCCTGAGTTTCGCCTCCGAGCAGTACTTC. Translated: CASSARLSFASEQYF. Combining the CDR3 with reference TRBV9 and TRBJ2-7 gives the whole variable domain DSGVTQTPKHLITATGQRVTLRCSPRSGDLSVYWYQQSLDQGLQFLIQYYNGEERAKGNILERFSAQQFPDLHSELNLSSLELGDSALYFCASSARLSFASEQYFGPGTRLTVT.

Only one count was recorded for this clone. The chain employs TRBV3-1 (or the pseudogene TRBV3-2) and TRBJ1-2; perhaps TRBD1 as D (5 bases). CDR1 and CDR2 (germline): LGHDT, YNNKEL (reference sequence). The CDR3 runs to 15 residues. V was pared by 2 bases and J by 8 bases, with 18 bases between. CDR3 in DNA: TGTGCCAGCAGCCAAACTCAGGGTAACGCTATGGGCTACACCTTC. It yields the protein CASSQTQGNAMGYTF.

Concerning this clone: Other DNA sequences of this sample code for an identical CDR3. The V call is TRBV15, the J call TRBJ2-7, with a weak D call TRBD2 (7 bases). The V gene lost 1 base and the J gene lost 4 bases, with 11 bases spanning the gap. Germline V CDR1 and CDR2: LNHNV, YYDKDF (reference sequence). The CDR3 length is 14 residues. In nucleotides, the CDR3 is TGTGCCACCAGCAGAGGGGGGGGCAGGTACGAGCAGTACTTC. It is translated as CATSRGGGRYEQYF.

The rearrangement joins TRBV18 to TRBJ2-1; 9 positions agree with TRBD1. CDR1 KGHSH and CDR2 LQKENI come from the germline V gene. J lost 4 bases, V lost 5 bases, and 6 bases had no gene match. The CDR3 is 15 amino acids. As DNA, the CDR3 is TGTGCCAGCTCAACCGGGACAGGGCCTTACAATGAGCAGTTCTTC. It is translated as CASSTGTGPYNEQFF.

V gene TRBV27 combines with J gene TRBJ1-4, with D uncertain. The CDR3 sequence is 12 residues long. V lost 5 bases and J lost 10, with 11 bases in between. Germline CDR1 reads MNHEY; CDR2 reads SMNVEV (reference sequence). CDR3 nucleotide sequence: TGTGCCAGCAGTCACACCTCTGGAAAACTGTTTTTT. Its translation is CASSHTSGKLFF.

This rearrangement joins TRBV4-1 to TRBJ1-5; D is uncertain. V dropped 0 bases and J dropped 7 bases, with 7 bases sitting between them. This CDR3 contains 13 residues. Germline-derived CDR1 and CDR2 are MGHRA and YSYEKL. The CDR3 DNA reads TGCGCCAGCAGCCAAGATTTTCTCCAGCCCCAGCATTTT. Its translation: CASSQDFLQPQHF.

J is TRBJ1-1 and V is TRBV28, with 9 nucleotides matching TRBD1. The CDR3 has 15 residues. V gave up 3 bases and J gave up 3 bases; unmatched junction bases: 5. CDR1 and CDR2 from the germline V gene are MDHEN and SYDVKM. In DNA, the CDR3 is TGTGCCAGCAGTTTCTCGACAGGGGGGGACACTGAAGCTTTCTTT. Protein sequence: CASSFSTGGDTEAFF.

The rearrangement joins TRBV7-9 to TRBJ1-6; D gene unclear. This CDR3 spans 12 amino acids. Per germline, CDR1 SEHNR and CDR2 FQNEAQ (reference sequence). V was cut by 2 bases and J by 8 bases, with 4 bases left in between. This CDR3 is CASSLPYSPLHF. CDR3 nucleotides: TGTGCCAGCAGCTTACCCTATTCACCCCTCCACTTT.

The chain is built from TRBV5-1 and TRBJ1-1; D gene ambiguous. Germline V gives CDR1 SGHRS, CDR2 YFSETQ. Deletions cut 2 bases from V and 3 bases from J, with 5 bases between. The CDR3 has 12 residues. The CDR3 region is CASSFSDTEAFF. The CDR3 bases are TGCGCCAGCAGCTTCTCGGACACTGAAGCTTTCTTT.

The chain uses TRBV15 and TRBJ1-6; D ambiguous. Germline V gene sequence: CDR1 LNHNV, CDR2 YYDKDF (reference sequence). Trimming pared 1 base from V and 10 bases from J, leaving 8 bases between. The CDR3 loop spans 13 amino acids. This CDR3 reads CATSRGQVSPLHF. The DNA for the CDR3 is TGTGCCACCAGCAGAGGCCAGGTCTCACCCCTCCACTTT.